A selection of T cell receptor beta chains follows, all from one sample in a study of a mutant IDH1 vaccine in newly diagnosed glioma. Assay used: immunoSEQ multiplex PCR; TCRdb lists only in-frame clones, some missing. The sample contains some 57,000 clones, around 84% of which appear only once. These receptors' targets are unknown. The starting material was PBMCs, obtained from a glioma patient whose treatment included an IDH1 peptide vaccine. The origin of the receptors is a woman younger than 30 with glioma. Both conserved end residues are part of each CDR3. A D gene is named only where the DNA matches it firmly. The size of a clone is reported for some rows only, either as once, few or many, or as a class for expanded clones.

clone_size,j_call,v_call,d_call,cdr3_nt,cdr3_aa
.,TRBJ2-2,TRBV9,.,TGTGCCAGCAGCGTCTCGGGGTTAGTAAACACCGGGGAGCTGTTTTTT,CASSVSGLVNTGELFF
.,TRBJ1-5,TRBV7-2,TRBD1,TGTGCCAGCAGCAGTCCCGGGACAGGGCCCAATCAGCCCCAGCATTTT,CASSSPGTGPNQPQHF
.,TRBJ2-7,TRBV7-8,TRBD2,TGTGCCAGCAGCGGATCGGGACTAGCGGGTCGACTCGCCTACGAGCAGTACTTC,CASSGSGLAGRLAYEQYF
.,TRBJ2-7,TRBV7-9,.,TGTGCCAGCAGCTTAGTAGGAGTCTACGAGCAGTACTTC,CASSLVGVYEQYF
.,TRBJ1-4,TRBV9,TRBD1,TGTGCCAGCAGCGCCGCAGGGGGACCTCGTGAAAAACTGTTTTTT,CASSAAGGPREKLFF
.,TRBJ1-1,TRBV10-2,TRBD1,TGCGCCACCTCGGACAGGGGTTTCTCGAACACTGAAGCTTTCTTT,CATSDRGFSNTEAFF
.,TRBJ2-7,TRBV7-8,.,TGTGCCAGCAGCTTTACAGCGGGTAGCTCCTACGAGCAGTACTTC,CASSFTAGSSYEQYF
few,TRBJ1-4,TRBV5-1,.,TGCGCCAGCAGCTTGGATGGGCGTCCGAATGAAAAACTGTTTTTT,CASSLDGRPNEKLFF
.,TRBJ2-7,TRBV13,.,TGTGCCAGCAGCCGGGACCCTGGGATGCAGTACTTC,CASSRDPGMQYF
few,TRBJ1-5,TRBV19,.,TGTGCCAGTAGTATCTCCATTAGCAATCAGCCCCAGCATTTT,CASSISISNQPQHF
.,TRBJ1-1,TRBV7-3,.,TGTGCCAGCAGCTCAAACCCGAACACTGAAGCTTTCTTT,CASSSNPNTEAFF
.,TRBJ2-1,TRBV6-5,.,TGTGCCAGCCGAAAGAACACTTTGCGCAATGAGCAGTTCTTC,CASRKNTLRNEQFF
.,TRBJ2-7,TRBV5-4,TRBD2,TGTGCCAGCAGCCCTGGGACTAGCGGGGTGACCTACGAGCAGTACTTC,CASSPGTSGVTYEQYF
.,TRBJ1-6,TRBV19,.,TGTGCCAGTAGTATCATCGGTAATTCACCCCTCCACTTT,CASSIIGNSPLHF
.,TRBJ2-7,TRBV7-2,.,TGTGCCAGCAGCCGTGACTACGAGCAGTACTTC,CASSRDYEQYF
.,TRBJ2-1,TRBV25-1,.,TGTGCCAGCAAGGACGGGGGCTCCTACAATGAGCAGTTCTTC,CASKDGGSYNEQFF
.,TRBJ1-5,TRBV10-3,.,TGTGCCATCAGTGAGGCAGGGAATAGCAATCAGCCCCAGCATTTT,CAISEAGNSNQPQHF
.,TRBJ2-1,TRBV6-4,TRBD2,TGTGCCAGCAGTGACTCTACTAGCGGGGGCAACAATGAGCAGTTCTTC,CASSDSTSGGNNEQFF
.,TRBJ1-1,TRBV30,.,TGTGCCTGGAGTGTACGGGGACGCACTGAAGCTTTCTTT,CAWSVRGRTEAFF
.,TRBJ1-2,TRBV27,.,TGTGCCAGCAGCCTAACGGGGAACTATGGCTACACCTTC,CASSLTGNYGYTF
.,TRBJ2-2,TRBV4-3,TRBD2,TGCGCCAGCAGCCAAGATAACGGAGCGGGGGGGCCCGGGGAGCTGTTTTTT,CASSQDNGAGGPGELFF
.,TRBJ2-5,TRBV29-1,.,TGCAGCGTTGTCCCGGGGGCATATGAGACCCAGTACTTC,CSVVPGAYETQYF
few,TRBJ1-2,TRBV7-8,.,TGTGCCAGCAGCCATCAATCAATCTATGGCTACACCTTC,CASSHQSIYGYTF
.,TRBJ1-2,TRBV4-3,.,TGCGCCAGCAGCCAAGACAGCAACTATGGCTACACCTTC,CASSQDSNYGYTF
.,TRBJ1-1,TRBV27,.,TGTGCCAGCATCCCTTGGGGGGGTGGTAGCACTGAAGCTTTCTTT,CASIPWGGGSTEAFF
.,TRBJ2-7,TRBV9,.,TGTGCCAGCAGCGCGAGGGGACTCTGGCTGAACGAGCAGTACTTC,CASSARGLWLNEQYF
.,TRBJ2-7,TRBV30,.,TGTGCCTGGAGTCCCCAAGAATACGAGCAGTACTTC,CAWSPQEYEQYF
.,TRBJ2-2,TRBV10-1,TRBD1,TGCGCCAGCAGGGGGACAGGGGGAACCGGGGAGCTGTTTTTT,CASRGTGGTGELFF
few,TRBJ1-5,TRBV5-4,TRBD1,TGTGCCAGCAGCCCGGGACAGGGGAGTAGTCAGCCCCAGCATTTT,CASSPGQGSSQPQHF
.,TRBJ2-3,TRBV10-3,TRBD1,TGTGCCATAAGGGGACAGGGACATGCAGATACGCAGTATTTT,CAIRGQGHADTQYF
.,TRBJ2-5,TRBV7-9,.,TGTGCCAGCAGAGGGCAGGGTGGCGAGACCCAGTACTTC,CASRGQGGETQYF
.,TRBJ1-1,TRBV7-2,.,TGTGCCAGCAGCTTAGGTCCTGGGGCAGCTTTCTTT,CASSLGPGAAFF
once,TRBJ1-3,TRBV9,.,TGTGCCAGCAGCGCTCGGGACACCAGTCTACACCCTGGAAACACCATATATTTT,CASSARDTSLHPGNTIYF
few,TRBJ1-5,TRBV7-9,.,TGTGCCAGCAGCTTGGGGACCGGGGCTAACAATCAGCCCCAGCATTTT,CASSLGTGANNQPQHF
.,TRBJ1-3,TRBV6-5,.,TGTGCCAGCAGACTCATTTACGGAAACACCATATATTTT,CASRLIYGNTIYF
.,TRBJ1-4,TRBV5-5,TRBD1,TGTGCCAGCAGCCCGACGAAACAGGGGAGGCACGTCGCTAATGAAAAACTGTTTTTT,CASSPTKQGRHVANEKLFF
.,TRBJ2-7,TRBV7-2,.,TGTGCCAGCGGCGGACTGTCCTACGAGCAGTACTTC,CASGGLSYEQYF
.,TRBJ1-2,TRBV5-5,TRBD1,TGTGCCAGCAGCTTGGGGATTCCGGGACAGGGGGCTTCGGATGGCTACACCTTC,CASSLGIPGQGASDGYTF
.,TRBJ2-4,TRBV29-1,.,TGCAGCGTTGCTTTAGCCAAAAACATTCAGTACTTC,CSVALAKNIQYF
.,TRBJ2-3,TRBV6-1,.,TGTGCCAGCGAGGAGGGGGGAGGGGCAGATACGCAGTATTTT,CASEEGGGADTQYF
.,TRBJ2-7,TRBV4-2,.,TGTGCCAGCAGCCAAGACTCCTACGAGCAGTACTTC,CASSQDSYEQYF
.,TRBJ2-3,TRBV13,.,TGTGCCAGCAGCCACACAGATACGCAGTATTTT,CASSHTDTQYF
.,TRBJ1-1,TRBV15,.,TGTGCCACCAGCAGGGCGCGGGGGGCTGAAGCTTTCTTT,CATSRARGAEAFF
.,TRBJ2-7,TRBV7-2,.,TGTGCCAGCAGCTTAGGGCTCATATCCTACGAGCAGTACTTC,CASSLGLISYEQYF
few,TRBJ1-5,TRBV6-1,.,TGTGCCAGCAGTGAAGAGGACAGTTTCAGCAATCAGCCCCAGCATTTT,CASSEEDSFSNQPQHF
.,TRBJ2-5,TRBV6-5,TRBD1,TGTGCCAGCAGTTACTCGGGACAGGGGTACCAAGAGACCCAGTACTTC,CASSYSGQGYQETQYF
.,TRBJ1-2,TRBV19,.,TGTGCCAGTAGACCCCTTACCCTTACTCGAATGCTCTACTATGGCTACACCTTC,CASRPLTLTRMLYYGYTF
.,TRBJ2-7,TRBV18,.,TGTGCCAGCTCACCAGGCACTAACTACGAGCAGTACTTC,CASSPGTNYEQYF
.,TRBJ2-3,TRBV4-1,.,TGCGCCAGCAGCCAGCCCACAGATACGCAGTATTTT,CASSQPTDTQYF
.,TRBJ1-4,TRBV18,TRBD1,TGTGCCAGCTCACCGGTGACACAGGGGTTAGGTGAAAAACTGTTTTTT,CASSPVTQGLGEKLFF
.,TRBJ2-1,TRBV10-3,TRBD2,TGTGCCATCAGTGGTCCAGCGGGGGGCCCCAATGAGCAGTTCTTC,CAISGPAGGPNEQFF
few,TRBJ1-1,TRBV19,TRBD1,TGTGCCAGTAGTATAGGGAGAGGAGGGGGCTTAGGGAACACTGAAGCTTTCTTT,CASSIGRGGGLGNTEAFF
few,TRBJ1-5,TRBV4-1,.,TGCGCCAGCAGCCAAGGTCCTGGCGCGGGCAATCAGCCCCAGCATTTT,CASSQGPGAGNQPQHF
.,TRBJ1-4,TRBV5-1,.,TGCGCCAGCAGCTTGTCTGTAGGAAGAAATGAAAAACTGTTTTTT,CASSLSVGRNEKLFF
.,TRBJ2-7,TRBV4-3,.,TGCGCCAGCAGCCAAGACCGGGGGGCTTCCTACGAGCAGTACTTC,CASSQDRGASYEQYF
few,TRBJ1-1,TRBV5-4,.,TGTGCCAGCAGCTCCCTCGAGCCGGGGCGAACTTTCTTT,CASSSLEPGRTFF